A single sample gave rise to the 2 T cell receptor beta chains below, sequenced in a study of T-cell reconstitution after alpha-beta-depleted transplantation in children. It was with unique molecular identifiers that the TCRbeta library was prepared. One entry per CDR3 protein results from TCRdb running MiXCR on the PCR reads. The sample lists around 670,000 distinct CDR3 sequences, over 10% occurring once. Sequencing was performed on PBMCs, taken before TCRalphabeta/CD19-depleted stem cell transplant. Receptors were obtained from a girl aged 2 to 10 with congenital amegakaryocytic thrombocytopenia, due to receive a stem cell transplant.

This chain joins TRBV5-1 and TRBJ2-3, with D maybe TRBD2 (6 bases). Per germline, CDR1 SGHRS and CDR2 YFSETQ. This CDR3 region has 13 residues. The V end lost 0 bases, the J end lost 8 bases, and 10 bases lay between the germline ends. CDR3 protein: CASSLGDSATQYF. Written as DNA, the CDR3 is TGCGCCAGCAGCTTGGGGGACTCCGCTACGCAGTATTTT. Full variable domain (remainder filled in from reference TRBV5-1 and TRBJ2-3): KAGVTQTPRYLIKTRGQQVTLSCSPISGHRSVSWYQQTPGQGLQFLFEYFSETQRNKGNFPGRFSGRQFSNSRSEMNVSTLELGDSALYLCASSLGDSATQYFGPGTRLTVL.

A note on this clonotype: A junction boundary mismatches the germline segment, possibly from a read error. The V gene is TRBV7-2, the J gene TRBJ1-5, with 9 bases that match TRBD1. CDR1 is SGHTA and CDR2 is FQGNSA in the germline V gene. This CDR3 contains 14 residues. The CDR3 sequence: CAGSVTGGQQPQHF. In DNA, the CDR3 is TGTGCCGGCAGCGTCACAGGGGGCCAACAGCCCCAGCATTTT.